This TCR beta chain was sequenced during a study of T cell changes during pregnancy in multiple sclerosis (dated by TCRdb to the late 2010s). Background for the entire study: The study looked at changes in the T cell repertoire across pregnancy in women with multiple sclerosis.

V is reduced by 2 bases and J by 7 bases, leaving a spacing of 20 bases between them. From cysteine to phenylalanine, the CDR3 is 16 amino acids long. The retained sequence is limited to the CDR3, 48 bases, with the frame set at the first base. Via the germline V gene, CDR1 is LGHNA and CDR2 YNFKEQ. Libraries were made using the immunoSEQ multiplex PCR assay. TCRdb limited this immuneACCESS table to in-frame rearrangements with V and J called. A share of clones is missing; checked studies link under half to unresolved V genes, and the rest is unexplained. Recorded for this sample are more than 20,000 clones; more than 85% of them occurred a single time. 0.55% to 0.8% of the sample goes to the ten largest clones. Details on this clone: There is no known antigen for this receptor. Qualities for individual bases were not recorded, and no much larger clone is one base off.

The sample here was CD4+ T cells from peripheral blood mononuclear cells, taken in the third trimester of pregnancy. The receptor chain draws on TRBV4-2 and TRBJ1-1; 6 matching bases give a weak D call of TRBD1. This sequence originates from a female donor with multiple sclerosis, enrolled in a pregnancy study. The CDR3 region has the sequence CASSQPDLRGTFEAFF. The base sequence is TGTGCCAGCAGCCAACCGGACCTCAGGGGTACCTTTGAAGCTTTCTTT.